The sequence of this T cell receptor beta chain was determined in a study of OX40 agonist ivuxolimab in advanced cancers. Background on the study: The study enrolled dose-escalation patients with hepatocellular carcinoma, melanoma, renal cell or head and neck cancer. The mean age was about 57 years, ranging from 23 to 79, with 65% to 90% of participants male.

The method was immunoSEQ multiplex PCR; TCRdb's version includes in-frame clones alone and lacks a portion of them. The sample carries around 67,000 clones, 70% to 90% recorded once. The sample was CD4+ or CD8+ T cells sorted from blood, taken in a trial of the OX40 agonist ivuxolimab. The receptor was isolated from an adult with an advanced solid tumor such as melanoma, head and neck, liver or kidney cancer.

The chain's CDR3 is CASSKPGQGSLGEITDTQYF. In nucleotides, the CDR3 is TGTGCCAGCAGCAAACCAGGTCAGGGGTCGTTGGGGGAGATCACAGATACGCAGTATTTT. V and J are TRBV21-1 and TRBJ2-3; the D segment call TRBD1 is taken from the table without a DNA check. TRBV21-1 is a pseudogene. This CDR3 region has 20 residues.